This T cell receptor beta chain was captured by sequencing in a study of T cells in Graves' hyperthyroidism and ophthalmopathy. In the case of this clonotype: Its antigen is undetermined.

RNA transcripts yielded amplified TCR beta CDR3 regions. When the TCR CDR3 underwent first-round RT-PCR, the HTBI primer set was used. TCRdb re-analysed the multiplex PCR reads in MiXCR, keeping a single row per CDR3 protein. The sample lists 500,000 to 800,000 distinct CDR3 sequences, roughly 15% occurring once. This CDR3 is 17 amino acids long. Trimming took 1 base from V and 4 from J; bases not matched to a gene: 12. CDR1 and CDR2 from the germline V gene are MNHNS and SASEGT. Patients were excluded for uncontrolled infection, other autoimmune disease, pregnancy or lactation. Regarding the study as a whole: In validation, the model predicted ophthalmopathy. These predictions came a median about 6 months before onset.

The sequence was collected from a woman between 45 and 60 years old with Graves' ophthalmopathy. The chain uses TRBV6-1 and TRBJ2-5, with 7 bases matching TRBD2. The material sequenced was blood. The CDR3 sequence is CASSEGPSGGFSETQYF. The DNA of the CDR3 is TGTGCCAGCAGTGAAGGCCCCTCCGGGGGGTTCTCAGAGACCCAGTACTTC.